The 27 T cell receptor beta chains presented below share a single source sample, sequenced in a study of T cell responses to AZD1222 COVID-19 vaccine. Produced via immunoSEQ multiplex PCR; TCRdb's table is partial and in-frame only. This table has roughly 140,000 clones, 80% to 90% appearing once. The sequencing here drew on peripheral blood, taken on day 0 of AZD1222 vaccination. The receptors were gathered from an adult in good health.

In DNA, the CDR3 is TGTGCCAGCAGTTTACGCCGGGGGGCGAACACTGAAGCTTTCTTT. Its translation: CASSLRRGANTEAFF. The chain recombines TRBV28 with TRBJ1-1; maybe TRBD1 (6 bases). Germline values: CDR1 MDHEN, CDR2 SYDVKM. V was clipped by 2 bases and J by 1 base, with 11 bases between them. This CDR3 has 15 amino acids.

This chain connects TRBV6-6 to TRBJ1-1; D not certain. CDR1 is MNHNY, CDR2 SVGAGI, per germline (reference sequence). Between the trimmed V and J ends, which lost 5 bases and 0 bases, there was a span of 10 bases. CDR3 size: 14 residues. CDR3 in amino acids: CASSAKELNTEAFF. The CDR3 bases are TGTGCCAGCAGTGCAAAGGAATTGAACACTGAAGCTTTCTTT.

This chain uses TRBV5-1 with TRBJ2-6, with TRBD1 matching over 9 bases. V trimming: 4 bases; J trimming: 0 bases; junction bases outside the gene matches: 8. This CDR3 has 18 residues. In germline, CDR1 is SGHRS, CDR2 YFSETQ. CDR3 DNA: TGCGCCAGCAGCGAGGGACAGGGCTTCAGCTCTGGGGCCAACGTCCTGACTTTC. Translation gives CASSEGQGFSSGANVLTF.

The J gene is TRBJ1-1, the V gene TRBV7-8; D remains unclear. V dropped 1 base and J dropped 0 bases, with 9 bases sitting between them. The germline CDR1 and CDR2 sequences are SGHVS and FQNEAQ. This CDR3 is 15 amino acids long. The DNA for the CDR3 is TGTGCCAGCAGCTTAGGGGCGGCGGTGAACACTGAAGCTTTCTTT. Translating it yields CASSLGAAVNTEAFF.

The V call is TRBV15, the J call TRBJ1-1, with TRBD1 identical over 11 bases. The CDR3 has 15 residues. Losses at the gene ends were 1 base for V and 10 bases for J; bases not matched to a gene: 8. The germline V gene encodes CDR1 LNHNV and CDR2 YYDKDF (reference sequence). The CDR3 loop is CATSRGVPGQGVAFF. CDR3 bases: TGTGCCACCAGCAGAGGGGTCCCGGGACAGGGGGTAGCTTTCTTT. The variable domain in full, with the rest retrieved from reference TRBV15 and TRBJ1-1, is DAMVIQNPRYQVTQFGKPVTLSCSQTLNHNVMYWYQQKSSQAPKLLFHYYDKDFNNEADTPDNFQSRRPNTSFCFLDIRSPGLGDTAMYLCATSRGVPGQGVAFFGQGTRLTVV.

The chain combines TRBV7-9 with TRBJ2-7; 9 nucleotides line up with TRBD1. CDR1 and CDR2 from the germline V gene are SEHNR and FQNEAQ (reference sequence). CDR3 length: 14 amino acids. The V segment lost 3 bases and the J segment 3 bases; nucleotides outside the gene matches: 3. CDR3 sequence reads: CASSLGTGFYEQYF. DNA for the CDR3: TGTGCCAGCAGCTTGGGGACAGGGTTCTACGAGCAGTACTTC.

The gene calls are TRBV5-4 and TRBJ1-2, with 12 bases fitting TRBD1. The trim removed 3 bases at V and 5 bases at J, leaving 8 bases unmatched. Germline V gives CDR1 SGHNT, CDR2 YYREEE (reference sequence). This CDR3 has 16 residues. The CDR3 protein is CASSSPGQGAVYGYTF. The DNA of the CDR3 is TGTGCCAGCAGCTCGCCGGGACAGGGGGCAGTGTATGGCTACACCTTC.

The V gene is TRBV19, the J gene TRBJ1-5; D gene uncertain. This CDR3 spans 13 amino acids. The V gene lost 5 bases and the J gene lost 7 bases, with 12 bases spanning the gap. Germline CDR1 reads LNHDA; CDR2 reads SQIVND (reference sequence). The CDR3: CASSSMVEQPQHF. CDR3 bases: TGTGCCAGTAGTTCCATGGTCGAGCAGCCCCAGCATTTT.

CDR3 in DNA: TGTGCCAGCTGGGGGGGCAGGGAAGACTATGGCTACACCTTC. Translation gives CASWGGREDYGYTF. This sequence joins TRBV7-9 and TRBJ1-2; the D gene is possibly TRBD1 (6 bases). The CDR3 is 14 residues long. Between the trimmed V and J ends, which lost 8 bases and 3 bases, there was a span of 16 bases. Germline V gives CDR1 SEHNR, CDR2 FQNEAQ (reference sequence).

The V and J genes are TRBV30 and TRBJ1-5; D is unclear. The V gene lost 3 bases and the J gene lost 10 bases, with 16 bases spanning the gap. Per the germline V gene, CDR1 is GTSNPN and CDR2 is SVGIG (reference sequence). The CDR3 is 13 residues long. CDR3 amino acids: CAWSPGGSQPQHF. CDR3 coding DNA: TGTGCCTGGAGCCCGGGAGGGAGCCAACCCCAGCATTTT.

This clone was detected only once. The DNA of the CDR3 is TGTGCCAGCAAGGTAGCAGGGGGCGGCTATGGCTACACCTTC. Amino acids: CASKVAGGGYGYTF. V and J are TRBV27 and TRBJ1-2; 8 bases agree with TRBD1. V lost 7 bases, J lost 4 bases, and 8 bases stayed unmatched. Germline V gene sequence: CDR1 MNHEY, CDR2 SMNVEV (reference sequence). The CDR3 extends over 14 amino acids.

The J gene is TRBJ1-5, the V gene TRBV2; D remains ambiguous. The CDR3 is 15 residues long. Deletions cut 8 bases from V and 2 bases from J, with 16 bases between. Per germline, CDR1 SNHLY and CDR2 FYNNEI. The CDR3 sequence: CASAISRNGNQPQHF. CDR3 nucleotides: TGTGCCAGCGCCATTAGCCGGAACGGCAATCAGCCCCAGCATTTT.

The V gene is TRBV6-5, the J gene TRBJ1-5, with 7 bases fitting TRBD1. Germline CDR1 and CDR2: MNHEY and SVGAGI. The CDR3 totals 14 residues. After removal of 7 bases from V and 2 bases from J, the junction contained 5 bases not matched to a gene. For the CDR3, the DNA is TGTGCCAGCAAAACTGACAGGGGCAATCAGCCCCAGCATTTT. Translation: CASKTDRGNQPQHF.

There are a few counts of this clone. This chain links TRBV7-9 with TRBJ1-1, with TRBD1 matching 10 bases. The CDR3 is 13 amino acids. Trimming removed 1 base from V and 8 bases from J; junction bases left unmatched: 1. Germline CDR1 reads SEHNR; CDR2 reads FQNEAQ (reference sequence). CDR3 sequence: CASSLVGQGEAFF. The CDR3 DNA reads as TGTGCCAGCAGCTTAGTGGGACAGGGGGAAGCTTTCTTT.

The rearrangement uses TRBV7-9 and TRBJ2-7; possibly TRBD1 or TRBD2 for D (6 bases each). Trimming shortened V by 5 bases and J by 4 bases, and 15 bases separated the two germline ends. The CDR3 loop spans 14 amino acids. Germline loops: CDR1 SEHNR, CDR2 FQNEAQ (reference sequence). CDR3 protein: CASSPTWGAYEQYF. The CDR3 DNA reads as TGTGCCAGCAGCCCGACGTGGGGGGCGTACGAGCAGTACTTC.

V gene TRBV28 combines with J gene TRBJ1-2, with D possibly TRBD1 on 6 matching bases. CDR3 length equals 16 residues. Germline V lookup: CDR1 MDHEN, CDR2 SYDVKM. V lost 6 bases and J 2 bases, leaving 19 bases between the germline ends. The CDR3 DNA reads TGTGCCAGCAGACACAGGGTTCGAGCGATCAACTATGGCTACACCTTC. Its protein product is CASRHRVRAINYGYTF.

This clone was seen only once. The V gene is TRBV6-6, the J gene TRBJ1-2; maybe TRBD1 (6 bases). The CDR3 covers 14 residues. V lost 0 bases, J lost 3 bases, and 8 bases lay in between. Per germline, CDR1 MNHNY and CDR2 SVGAGI (reference sequence). CDR3 protein: CASSYSPGDYGYTF. The DNA for the CDR3 is TGTGCCAGCAGTTACTCTCCAGGGGACTATGGCTACACCTTC.

V usage is TRBV4-1 and J usage is TRBJ1-6, with a possible D match to TRBD1 (6 bases). Per the germline V gene, CDR1 is MGHRA and CDR2 is YSYEKL. The V and J ends lost 3 bases and 0 bases respectively, with 12 bases between them. This CDR3 comprises 17 residues. The CDR3 coding sequence is TGCGCCAGCAGCCAGGTACAGGGCCGCTCCTATAATTCACCCCTCCACTTT. Translation gives CASSQVQGRSYNSPLHF.

In its sample, this clone was seen once. The rearrangement uses TRBV18 and TRBJ2-3; D is possibly TRBD1 (5 bases). Germline V gene data show CDR1 as KGHSH and CDR2 as LQKENI. The CDR3 totals 15 residues. V was cut by 2 bases and J by 4 bases, with 13 bases left in between. The CDR3 nucleotides are TGTGCCAGCTCACCAGCTAGGGGTGAGGCAGATACGCAGTATTTT. Amino acid sequence: CASSPARGEADTQYF.

V is TRBV30 and J is TRBJ1-4; D ambiguous. There are 16 residues in the CDR3. V was cut by 1 base and J by 0 bases, with 12 bases left in between. Germline CDR1 is GTSNPN and CDR2 is SVGIG (reference sequence). CDR3 in DNA: TGTGCCTGGAGTGAGGTGGCATCTGCAACTAATGAAAAACTGTTTTTT. Amino acid sequence: CAWSEVASATNEKLFF.

This clone was picked up one time. Compared with germline, one end of the junction differs, possibly owing to a read error. The chain carries TRBV5-6 and TRBJ2-7; 7 bases line up with TRBD2. Germline CDR1 reads SGHDT; CDR2 reads YYEEEE. The CDR3 is 12 amino acids. CDR3 loop: CASSPLAAEQDF. Here the CDR3 DNA reads TGTGCCAGCAGCCCTCTAGCGGCAGAACAGGACTTC.

The chain is built from TRBV4-1 and TRBJ2-7, with 7 bases lining up with TRBD1. Germline V gene sequence: CDR1 MGHRA, CDR2 YSYEKL. The CDR3 is made up of 15 amino acids. Germline trimming cut 1 base from V and 2 bases from J; bases unmatched to any gene: 5. DNA for the CDR3: TGCGCCAGCAGCCAAGGAAACAGGGGTACCTACGAGCAGTACTTC. Its translation: CASSQGNRGTYEQYF.

J is TRBJ2-3 and V is TRBV7-6; D possibly corresponds to TRBD2 (5 bases). Germline-derived CDR1 and CDR2 are SGHVS and FNYEAQ. CDR3 length: 16 amino acids. Trimming removed 2 bases from V and 0 bases from J, with 12 bases in between. This CDR3 reads CASSLSSFSSTDTQYF. The CDR3 nucleotides are TGTGCCAGCAGCTTATCTAGCTTTTCTAGCACAGATACGCAGTATTTT.

This chain uses TRBV6-5 with TRBJ2-1, with 8 positions matching TRBD2. V dropped 4 bases and J dropped 7; count of bases not matched to a gene: 9. CDR3 length equals 15 residues. The germline V gene has CDR1 MNHEY and CDR2 SVGAGI. The CDR3 sequence is CASSLRRGAENEQFF. The CDR3 DNA is TGTGCCAGCAGTTTGAGGCGGGGGGCGGAGAATGAGCAGTTCTTC.

The rearrangement links TRBV7-9 to TRBJ2-1, with unresolved D. The V gene's germline CDR1 is SEHNR and CDR2 FQNEAQ (reference sequence). This CDR3 has 12 amino acids. V lost 3 bases to trimming and J lost 7 bases, with 7 bases between them. CDR3 nucleotides: TGTGCCAGCAGCTTGGGAAGAAATGAGCAGTTCTTC. As protein: CASSLGRNEQFF. The variable domain in full, with the rest retrieved from reference TRBV7-9 and TRBJ2-1, is DTGVSQNPRHKITKRGQNVTFRCDPISEHNRLYWYRQTLGQGPEFLTYFQNEAQLEKSRLLSDRFSAERPKGSFSTLEIQRTEQGDSAMYLCASSLGRNEQFFGPGTRLTVL.

J is TRBJ1-4 and V is TRBV6-5; D call uncertain. The CDR3 runs 12 residues. Germline V gene lookup returns CDR1 MNHEY and CDR2 SVGAGI. The ends were cut back, 2 bases at V and 9 bases at J, with 7 bases in the middle. CDR3 bases: TGTGCCAGCAGTTACCCGGGGAAAAAACTGTTTTTT. Translated: CASSYPGKKLFF.

This rearrangement joins TRBV14 to TRBJ2-4; no definite D call. In germline, CDR1 is SGHDN, CDR2 FVKESK. The length of the CDR3 is 15 residues. Trimming left V 2 bases short and J 8 bases short, with 16 bases between. The chain's CDR3 is CASSQKTSFGDIQYF. CDR3 sequence (DNA): TGTGCCAGCAGCCAAAAAACCAGCTTTGGAGACATTCAGTACTTC. Variable domain in full (rest from reference TRBV14 and TRBJ2-4): EAGVTQFPSHSVIEKGQTVTLRCDPISGHDNLYWYRRVMGKEIKFLLHFVKESKQDESGMPNNRFLAERTGGTYSTLKVQPAELEDSGVYFCASSQKTSFGDIQYFGAGTRLSVL.